The rows below give T cell receptor beta chains drawn from one sample of a study of cytomegalovirus exposure and HLA in healthy donors. This table comes from immunoSEQ multiplex PCR, and its TCRdb copy is limited to in-frame clones, with some not included. The top ten hold about 4.4% of the sample, which has approximately 120,000 clones, roughly 71% seen once. Sequences were obtained from PBMCs. All receptors derive from a woman aged 50 to 60 in good health and CMV-seropositive. Each CDR3 is given with its conserved first and last residue.

V gene,J gene,CDR3 protein
TRBV5-5,TRBJ1-2,CASSLDRGPGGYTF
TRBV4-3,TRBJ2-5,CASSQDAGTGKKETQYF
TRBV4-1,NA,CASSQQFSGGAFFHEQYF
TRBV2,TRBJ2-5,CASSEVRGRETQYF
TRBV5-1,TRBJ2-5,CASSLVGSPQETQYF
TRBV5-1,TRBJ2-2,CASGQGFPNTGELFF
TRBV19,TRBJ1-1,CASRSATGGTEAFF
TRBV5-1,TRBJ2-5,CASSWTSGEGETQYF
TRBV21-1,TRBJ2-5,CASSKHPGTGGGPAQYF
TRBV27,TRBJ1-5,CASRQGTGQPQHF
TRBV5-1,TRBJ1-1,CASSDLPGATEAFF
TRBV6-5,TRBJ1-6,CASSLQGPYNSPLHF
TRBV18,TRBJ2-2,CASSVLTGTVTGELFF
TRBV5-4,TRBJ2-4,CASSTRQGADIQYF
TRBV4-1,TRBJ2-1,CASSQGVAGVPYNEQFF
TRBV6-1,TRBJ2-7,CASSEALGGGGYEQYF
TRBV11-1,TRBJ2-5,CASSLDSQETQYF
TRBV11-2,TRBJ2-5,CASSPQGTLETQYF
TRBV5-1,TRBJ2-3,CASRARAGYTDTQYF
TRBV10-1,TRBJ2-2,CASSPGTGGKTGELFF
TRBV10-3,TRBJ2-5,CAISHGGPQETQYF
TRBV25-1,TRBJ2-7,CASSRAGAEQYF
TRBV21-1,TRBJ2-3,CASSPRGGETIRSTDTQYF
TRBV9,TRBJ2-3,CASTPSGATPDTQYF
TRBV10-3,TRBJ1-6,CAISLQGNGNSPLHF
TRBV4-2,TRBJ2-1,CASSLIGTSVEQFF
TRBV5-4,TRBJ2-7,CASSSRDSPYEQYF
TRBV4-3,TRBJ2-2,CASGDRTGELFF
TRBV6-5,TRBJ1-6,CASSLNRDLNAALHF
TRBV27,TRBJ2-6,CASGKTGSGANVLTF